The rows below give T cell receptor beta chains drawn from one sample of a study of cytomegalovirus exposure and HLA in healthy donors. Assay used: immunoSEQ multiplex PCR; TCRdb lists only in-frame clones, some missing. This sample has about 130,000 clones, with 60% to 80% found just once. Sequencing was carried out using PBMCs. These receptors came from a middle-aged man in good health and CMV-seropositive. The CDR3 runs from the conserved cysteine through the conserved F or W. D genes are given only for firm matches. Expanded clones are given a class, and other clones once, few, many or no size at all.

j_gene	v_gene	abundance	len	d_gene	CDR3aa	CDR3nt
TRBJ2-7	TRBV14	NA	15	NA	CASSRQPGQSYEQYF	TGTGCCAGCAGCCGACAACCTGGACAGTCCTACGAGCAGTACTTC
TRBJ2-2	TRBV6-4	NA	14	NA	CASSYEEGAGELFF	TGTGCCAGCAGCTACGAGGAAGGAGCCGGGGAGCTGTTTTTT
TRBJ1-4	TRBV20-1	once	11	NA	CSAPGNEKLFF	TGCAGTGCCCCAGGGAATGAAAAACTGTTTTTT
TRBJ2-7	TRBV5-1	NA	15	TRBD2	CASSLAAGLLGEQYF	TGCGCCAGCAGCTTGGCAGCGGGGCTGTTAGGAGAGCAGTACTTC
TRBJ2-2	TRBV15	NA	15	TRBD1	CATSRDQGEPGELFF	TGTGCCACCAGCAGAGATCAGGGGGAGCCCGGGGAGCTGTTTTTT
TRBJ2-7	TRBV5-4	NA	15	TRBD2	CAFSGGVSRRSEQYF	TGTGCCTTCTCTGGGGGGGTCTCTCGGCGGAGCGAGCAGTACTTC
TRBJ1-2	TRBV21-1	few	14	NA	CASRMGQGFYGYTF	TGTGCCAGCAGAATGGGACAGGGGTTCTATGGCTACACCTTC
TRBJ1-2	TRBV6-5	few	14	TRBD1	CASSYLRQGGGYTF	TGTGCCAGCAGTTACCTTCGACAGGGAGGCGGCTACACCTTC
TRBJ1-3	TRBV14	few	16	NA	CASSQDWGVVPDTIYF	TGTGCCAGCAGCCAAGATTGGGGAGTTGTTCCAGACACCATATATTTT
TRBJ1-5	TRBV6-5	NA	14	NA	CASSQSFGFQPQHF	TGTGCCAGCAGTCAAAGTTTCGGGTTTCAGCCCCAGCATTTT
TRBJ2-7	TRBV6-1	NA	14	TRBD1	CASKGTADSYEQYF	TGTGCCAGCAAGGGGACAGCGGATTCCTACGAGCAGTACTTC
TRBJ1-1	TRBV18	NA	14	TRBD1	CASSPPDRGWEAFF	TGTGCCAGCTCACCACCGGACAGGGGGTGGGAGGCTTTCTTT
TRBJ1-2	TRBV18	NA	12	TRBD1	CASSLGTGTSFF	TGTGCCAGCTCACTCGGGACAGGGACCTCGTTCTTC
TRBJ2-4	TRBV6-1	NA	15	NA	CASFLRLPDKNIQYF	TGTGCCAGCTTTTTGAGACTGCCCGACAAAAACATTCAGTACTTC
TRBJ1-1	TRBV2	NA	15	NA	CASRREGEVRTEAFF	TGTGCCAGCAGAAGAGAAGGGGAGGTTAGGACTGAAGCTTTCTTT
TRBJ1-1	TRBV4-1	few	14	NA	CASSQVVTDTEAFF	TGCGCCAGCAGCCAAGTTGTTACGGACACTGAAGCTTTCTTT
TRBJ2-6	TRBV5-1	NA	15	NA	CASSLAQAGANVLTF	TGCGCCAGCAGCTTGGCCCAGGCTGGGGCCAACGTCCTGACTTTC